These 6 T cell receptor beta chains were sequenced from one sample in a study of T cell changes during pregnancy in multiple sclerosis. This table comes from immunoSEQ multiplex PCR, and its TCRdb copy is limited to in-frame clones, with some not included. The table includes under 65,000 clones, about 95% detected once. The sequences come from CD8+ T cells from peripheral blood mononuclear cells, collected after pregnancy. These receptor sequences come from a female donor with multiple sclerosis, enrolled in a pregnancy study.

V gene TRBV4-2 combines with J gene TRBJ2-2; D not resolved. CDR1 LGHNA and CDR2 YNFKEQ come from the germline V gene. The CDR3 has 13 residues. With 0 bases removed from V and 4 bases from J, the gap between germline ends came to 3 bases. This chain's CDR3 is CASSQDITGELFF. The DNA of the CDR3 is TGTGCCAGCAGCCAAGACATCACCGGGGAGCTGTTTTTT.

The J gene is TRBJ2-2, the V gene TRBV9, with 8 bases identical to TRBD2. The CDR3 is 14 residues long. V trimming: 4 bases; J trimming: 10 bases; junction bases outside the gene matches: 9. Germline V gene sequence: CDR1 SGDLS, CDR2 YYNGEE. The CDR3 DNA reads as TGTGCCAGCAGCCTCGGGACTAGTGGCGAGGAGCTGTTTTTT. Amino acid sequence: CASSLGTSGEELFF.

V is TRBV5-6 and J is TRBJ2-7; TRBD1 matches at 9 bases. The CDR3 extends over 15 amino acids. CDR1 SGHDT and CDR2 YYEEEE come from the germline V gene. V lost 4 bases to trimming and J lost 3 bases; unmatched junction nucleotides: 8. The CDR3 bases are TGTGCCAGCAGCCAATTGACAGGGGGAGGCTACGAGCAGTACTTC. The encoded protein is CASSQLTGGGYEQYF.

The chain uses TRBV27 and TRBJ2-1; 9 bases are a match to TRBD2. With 5 bases clipped from V and 3 bases from J, the junction kept 8 bases outside the gene matches. This CDR3 region has 16 residues. From germline, CDR1 is MNHEY and CDR2 SMNVEV (reference sequence). DNA for the CDR3: TGTGCCAGCAGTCCGGGACTAGCTGGGGACTACAATGAGCAGTTCTTC. This sequence encodes CASSPGLAGDYNEQFF.

This chain joins TRBV19 and TRBJ2-7, with D maybe TRBD1 (6 bases). The CDR3 totals 14 residues. V was pared by 3 bases and J by 2 bases, with 11 bases between. In germline, CDR1 is LNHDA, CDR2 SQIVND (reference sequence). This CDR3 reads CASSMAGAAYEQYF. CDR3 coding DNA: TGTGCCAGTAGTATGGCAGGGGCCGCCTACGAGCAGTACTTC.

The genes are TRBV29-1 and TRBJ2-4; D is unresolved. Germline loops: CDR1 SQVTM, CDR2 ANQGSEA. The CDR3 extends over 11 amino acids. The V gene lost 4 bases and the J gene lost 7 bases, with 8 bases spanning the gap. Written as DNA, the CDR3 is TGCAGCGTTGTCGTACGGAACATTCAGTACTTC. Translation gives CSVVVRNIQYF.